This T cell receptor beta chain was identified in a study of cytomegalovirus exposure and HLA in healthy donors. General observations from the study: Earlier analysis yielded a pattern in which most TCR beta V segments were productive about 87% or about 30% of the time. Later work found most CMV-associated TCR beta chains apparently HLA-restricted.

Germline V gives CDR1 SEHNR, CDR2 FQNEAQ (reference sequence). V was shortened by 1 base and J by 9 bases, with 12 bases between the two germline ends. This CDR3 has 13 amino acids. As to this clone: Its antigen is undetermined.

Primers included in the PCR were 60 Vbeta and 13 Jbeta primers. The protocol was immunoSEQ multiplex PCR, while the TCRdb copy is restricted to in-frame clones and leaves out a portion. The sample consists of 150,000 or so clones, about 83% of them appearing once. This sequence was found in a woman aged 40 to 55 in good health and CMV-seronegative. Source material: PBMCs. The gene calls are TRBV7-9 and TRBJ1-1; unclear D gene. The DNA for the CDR3 is TGTGCCAGCAGCTTAGTGAATGGCAGGAAAGCTTTCTTT. Its translation is CASSLVNGRKAFF.